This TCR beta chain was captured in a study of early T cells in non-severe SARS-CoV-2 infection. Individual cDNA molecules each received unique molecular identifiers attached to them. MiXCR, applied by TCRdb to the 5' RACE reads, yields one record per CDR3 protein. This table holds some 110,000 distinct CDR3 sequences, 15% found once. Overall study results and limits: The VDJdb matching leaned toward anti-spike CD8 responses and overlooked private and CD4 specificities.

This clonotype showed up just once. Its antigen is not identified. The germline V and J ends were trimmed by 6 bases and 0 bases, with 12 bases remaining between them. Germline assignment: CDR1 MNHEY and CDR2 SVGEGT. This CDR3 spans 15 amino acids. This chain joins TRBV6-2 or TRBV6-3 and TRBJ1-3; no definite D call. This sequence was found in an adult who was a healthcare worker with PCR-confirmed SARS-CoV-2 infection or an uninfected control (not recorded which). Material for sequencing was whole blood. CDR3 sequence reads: CASSRRNPSGNTIYF. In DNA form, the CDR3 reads TGTGCCAGCAGCCGTAGGAATCCCTCTGGAAACACCATATATTTT.